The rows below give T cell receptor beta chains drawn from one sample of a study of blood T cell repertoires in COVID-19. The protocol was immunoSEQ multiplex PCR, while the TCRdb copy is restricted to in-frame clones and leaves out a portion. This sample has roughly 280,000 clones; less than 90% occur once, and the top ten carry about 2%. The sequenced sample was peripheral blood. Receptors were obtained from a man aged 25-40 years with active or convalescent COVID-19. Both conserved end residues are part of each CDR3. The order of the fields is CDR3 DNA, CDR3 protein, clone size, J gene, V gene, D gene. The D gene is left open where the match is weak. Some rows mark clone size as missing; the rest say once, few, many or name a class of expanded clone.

CDR3nt: TGCGCCAGCAGCCAAGAGCATGGCCGGGCGGGGGGTATAGATACGCAGTATTTT
CDR3aa: CASSQEHGRAGGIDTQYF
abundance: .
j_gene: TRBJ2-3
v_gene: TRBV4-1
d_gene: TRBD2

CDR3nt: TGTGCCAGCAGTGAACAGGGGAACACCGGGGAGCTGTTTTTT
CDR3aa: CASSEQGNTGELFF
abundance: .
j_gene: TRBJ2-2
v_gene: TRBV2
d_gene: .

CDR3nt: TGTGCCAGCAGCTCCGGACAGGGGGCGCGAGGCTACACCTTC
CDR3aa: CASSSGQGARGYTF
abundance: once
j_gene: TRBJ1-2
v_gene: TRBV7-9
d_gene: TRBD1

CDR3nt: TGTGCCAGCAGCCTGGGACTAGCGGGCATCAATGAGCAGTTCTTC
CDR3aa: CASSLGLAGINEQFF
abundance: .
j_gene: TRBJ2-1
v_gene: TRBV7-2
d_gene: TRBD2

CDR3nt: TGTGCCAGCAGCTTGTCTCGTCAGGGGATCAATCAGCCCCAGCATTTT
CDR3aa: CASSLSRQGINQPQHF
abundance: .
j_gene: TRBJ1-5
v_gene: TRBV5-6
d_gene: .

CDR3nt: TGTGCCAGCAGAACACAGGGTCAAGAGACCCAGTACTTC
CDR3aa: CASRTQGQETQYF
abundance: .
j_gene: TRBJ2-5
v_gene: TRBV6-5
d_gene: .

CDR3nt: TGTGCCAGCGGGGACAGGGCCTATGGCTACACCTTC
CDR3aa: CASGDRAYGYTF
abundance: .
j_gene: TRBJ1-2
v_gene: TRBV7-3
d_gene: TRBD1

CDR3nt: TGTGCCAGCTCACCTTTCGGACAGAACACCGGGGAGCTGTTTTTT
CDR3aa: CASSPFGQNTGELFF
abundance: .
j_gene: TRBJ2-2
v_gene: TRBV18
d_gene: .

CDR3nt: TGTGCCAGCAGACCTAACGGGGATCGCAATTCACCCCTCCACTTT
CDR3aa: CASRPNGDRNSPLHF
abundance: .
j_gene: TRBJ1-6
v_gene: TRBV2
d_gene: .

CDR3nt: TGTGCCAGCAGCCCATCTCGAAGGAGGGCCACTGAAGCTTTCTTT
CDR3aa: CASSPSRRRATEAFF
abundance: .
j_gene: TRBJ1-1
v_gene: TRBV4-2
d_gene: .

CDR3nt: TGTGCCAGCTCACCAGCTGGGACAGGCGGTGAAAAACTGTTTTTT
CDR3aa: CASSPAGTGGEKLFF
abundance: .
j_gene: TRBJ1-4
v_gene: TRBV18
d_gene: TRBD1

CDR3nt: TGTGCCAGCAGCCAAGATCCGGGGTCCCAAGAGACCCAGTACTTC
CDR3aa: CASSQDPGSQETQYF
abundance: .
j_gene: TRBJ2-5
v_gene: TRBV3-1/TRBV3-2
d_gene: .

CDR3nt: TGCAGCGTTGAAGAAGGTAGCGGGGGGCCGAACACCGGGGAGCTGTTTTTT
CDR3aa: CSVEEGSGGPNTGELFF
abundance: .
j_gene: TRBJ2-2
v_gene: TRBV29-1
d_gene: TRBD2

CDR3nt: TGTGCCAGCAGTGAGACTAGCGGGGGGGCCGATACGCAGTATTTT
CDR3aa: CASSETSGGADTQYF
abundance: .
j_gene: TRBJ2-3
v_gene: TRBV6-4
d_gene: TRBD2

CDR3nt: TGTGCCAGCAGTTACTCGCCGGGAGGAGACTATGGCTACACCTTC
CDR3aa: CASSYSPGGDYGYTF
abundance: .
j_gene: TRBJ1-2
v_gene: TRBV6-5
d_gene: .

CDR3nt: TGTGCCAGCAGCTTAGACGGCAGGGACACAGATACGCAGTATTTT
CDR3aa: CASSLDGRDTDTQYF
abundance: few
j_gene: TRBJ2-3
v_gene: TRBV7-2
d_gene: .

CDR3nt: TGTGCCTGGACGCGGGACAGGGACACTGAAGCTTTCTTT
CDR3aa: CAWTRDRDTEAFF
abundance: .
j_gene: TRBJ1-1
v_gene: TRBV30
d_gene: TRBD1

CDR3nt: TGTGCCAGCAGCCAGCGAACAGGGGCCACGGAAGCTTTCTTT
CDR3aa: CASSQRTGATEAFF
abundance: .
j_gene: TRBJ1-1
v_gene: TRBV3-1/TRBV3-2
d_gene: TRBD1

CDR3nt: TGTGCCAGCAGGTGGGACAGAGATTCACCCCTCCACTTT
CDR3aa: CASRWDRDSPLHF
abundance: .
j_gene: TRBJ1-6
v_gene: TRBV6-5
d_gene: TRBD1

CDR3nt: TGTGCCACCGTCGACAGGGGGAACACTGAAGCTTTCTTT
CDR3aa: CATVDRGNTEAFF
abundance: .
j_gene: TRBJ1-1
v_gene: TRBV19
d_gene: TRBD1

CDR3nt: TGTGCCAGTAGCGGGACAGGGGGCAAACAGCCCCAGCATTTT
CDR3aa: CASSGTGGKQPQHF
abundance: .
j_gene: TRBJ1-5
v_gene: TRBV19
d_gene: TRBD1

CDR3nt: TGCAGCGTCGAGGACAGCCTGAACACTGAAGCTTTCTTT
CDR3aa: CSVEDSLNTEAFF
abundance: .
j_gene: TRBJ1-1
v_gene: TRBV29-1
d_gene: .

CDR3nt: TGTGCCAGTAGTCCGGACAGGGAAGAAGGTTCACCCCTCCACTTT
CDR3aa: CASSPDREEGSPLHF
abundance: once
j_gene: TRBJ1-6
v_gene: TRBV19
d_gene: TRBD1

CDR3nt: TGTGCCAGCAGCCTCCCCCTTCCGGGACAGGGGGCGAACACCGGGGAGCTGTTTTTT
CDR3aa: CASSLPLPGQGANTGELFF
abundance: .
j_gene: TRBJ2-2
v_gene: TRBV5-6
d_gene: TRBD1

CDR3nt: TGTGCCAGCAGCCCCCCCGGTAGGGACAGGTTCGGTTCACCCCTCCACTTT
CDR3aa: CASSPPGRDRFGSPLHF
abundance: once
j_gene: TRBJ1-6
v_gene: TRBV7-2
d_gene: TRBD1

CDR3nt: TGTGCCAGCAGCTTAAAGACGGGGGAAGGGCCTGGAAACACCATATATTTT
CDR3aa: CASSLKTGEGPGNTIYF
abundance: .
j_gene: TRBJ1-3
v_gene: TRBV21-1
d_gene: .

CDR3nt: TGTGCCAGCAGGACCGGGACAGCGACCTTCGGGGGCTACACCTTC
CDR3aa: CASRTGTATFGGYTF
abundance: .
j_gene: TRBJ1-2
v_gene: TRBV6-5
d_gene: TRBD1

CDR3nt: TGTGCCAGTAGAGGACTAGCGGGGGGGATTGGTGAGACCCAGTACTTC
CDR3aa: CASRGLAGGIGETQYF
abundance: .
j_gene: TRBJ2-5
v_gene: TRBV19
d_gene: TRBD2

CDR3nt: TGTGCCAGCAGCGGCTCTCTAACAGGGGCAGGAGCAGATACGCAGTATTTT
CDR3aa: CASSGSLTGAGADTQYF
abundance: .
j_gene: TRBJ2-3
v_gene: TRBV3-1/TRBV3-2
d_gene: TRBD1

CDR3nt: TGCGCCAGCAGCCAACAGAGCTCTGGAAACACCATATATTTT
CDR3aa: CASSQQSSGNTIYF
abundance: .
j_gene: TRBJ1-3
v_gene: TRBV5-1
d_gene: .

CDR3nt: TGCGCCAGCAGCGTCCATAGCAATCAGCCCCAGCATTTT
CDR3aa: CASSVHSNQPQHF
abundance: once
j_gene: TRBJ1-5
v_gene: TRBV4-3
d_gene: .

CDR3nt: TGTGCCAGCAGCTTAGTGGCTAGCGGGGCACAAGAGACCCAGTACTTC
CDR3aa: CASSLVASGAQETQYF
abundance: .
j_gene: TRBJ2-5
v_gene: TRBV7-7
d_gene: TRBD2

CDR3nt: TGCGCCAGCAGCTTGATGTCAACGACATCCTACGAGCAGTACTTC
CDR3aa: CASSLMSTTSYEQYF
abundance: .
j_gene: TRBJ2-7
v_gene: TRBV5-1
d_gene: .

CDR3nt: TGTGCCAGCAGCGTAGGACAGGGGATACACGAGCAGTACTTC
CDR3aa: CASSVGQGIHEQYF
abundance: .
j_gene: TRBJ2-7
v_gene: TRBV9
d_gene: TRBD1

CDR3nt: TGTGCCAGCAGCGCAGGGGACGATTCACCCCTCCACTTT
CDR3aa: CASSAGDDSPLHF
abundance: .
j_gene: TRBJ1-6
v_gene: TRBV9
d_gene: .

CDR3nt: TGCGCCAGCAGCCCTAAGGGTGACAGGGAGAAACATCGTTGTGAGCAGTACTTC
CDR3aa: CASSPKGDREKHRCEQYF
abundance: .
j_gene: TRBJ2-7
v_gene: TRBV4-3
d_gene: TRBD1

CDR3nt: TGTGCCAGTAACCCGGACAGGGACAACTATGGCTACACCTTC
CDR3aa: CASNPDRDNYGYTF
abundance: .
j_gene: TRBJ1-2
v_gene: TRBV19
d_gene: TRBD1

CDR3nt: TGTGCCAGCAGCCCCAGCGGGGGGCTCACAGATACGCAGTATTTT
CDR3aa: CASSPSGGLTDTQYF
abundance: .
j_gene: TRBJ2-3
v_gene: TRBV5-5
d_gene: TRBD2

CDR3nt: TGCAGTGCTAGTCTAGGGACAGGCCATAGCAATCAGCCCCAGCATTTT
CDR3aa: CSASLGTGHSNQPQHF
abundance: .
j_gene: TRBJ1-5
v_gene: TRBV20-1
d_gene: TRBD1

CDR3nt: TGTGCCAGCAGCTTGGACATCGGGGGTGGAGAGACCCAGTACTTC
CDR3aa: CASSLDIGGGETQYF
abundance: .
j_gene: TRBJ2-5
v_gene: TRBV5-6
d_gene: .

CDR3nt: TGCGCCAGCAGTTACGACAGAGGCTCCTACGAGCAGTACTTC
CDR3aa: CASSYDRGSYEQYF
abundance: .
j_gene: TRBJ2-7
v_gene: TRBV5-1
d_gene: .

CDR3nt: TGTGCCAGCAGCGTTTCTGGGGCCATCTCCTACAATGAGCAGTTCTTC
CDR3aa: CASSVSGAISYNEQFF
abundance: .
j_gene: TRBJ2-1
v_gene: TRBV9
d_gene: .

CDR3nt: TGTGCCAGCAGCGTCCGGGGGTTGAGGGAAGAGACCCAGTACTTC
CDR3aa: CASSVRGLREETQYF
abundance: .
j_gene: TRBJ2-5
v_gene: TRBV9
d_gene: .

CDR3nt: TGTGCCAGCAGCTTCCCGGACAGGGCGAACACTGAAGCTTTCTTT
CDR3aa: CASSFPDRANTEAFF
abundance: .
j_gene: TRBJ1-1
v_gene: TRBV5-8
d_gene: TRBD1

CDR3nt: TGTGCCAGCAGGCCGTTAGACACTGAAGCTTTCTTT
CDR3aa: CASRPLDTEAFF
abundance: .
j_gene: TRBJ1-1
v_gene: TRBV11-2
d_gene: .

CDR3nt: TGTGCCAGCAGCGACCGACTAGCGGGGGACAATGAGCAGTTCTTC
CDR3aa: CASSDRLAGDNEQFF
abundance: .
j_gene: TRBJ2-1
v_gene: TRBV4-2
d_gene: TRBD2

CDR3nt: TGTGCCATCAGTGGGACAGGGTATGGCTACACCTTC
CDR3aa: CAISGTGYGYTF
abundance: .
j_gene: TRBJ1-2
v_gene: TRBV10-3
d_gene: TRBD1

CDR3nt: TGTGCCAGCAGCTCGACAGGGGGCTGGAATTCACCCCTCCACTTT
CDR3aa: CASSSTGGWNSPLHF
abundance: .
j_gene: TRBJ1-6
v_gene: TRBV7-3
d_gene: TRBD1

CDR3nt: TGTGCCAGCAGTGAAGTACAGCCTCTTGAAGCTTTCTTT
CDR3aa: CASSEVQPLEAFF
abundance: .
j_gene: TRBJ1-1
v_gene: TRBV6-1
d_gene: .

CDR3nt: TGCGCCAGCAGCCCATCAGGTGTGCAGAGCTCCTACGAGCAGTACTTC
CDR3aa: CASSPSGVQSSYEQYF
abundance: .
j_gene: TRBJ2-7
v_gene: TRBV5-1
d_gene: .

CDR3nt: TGTGCCAGCAGTGTTAGACAGGGGGCCTACGAGCAGTACTTC
CDR3aa: CASSVRQGAYEQYF
abundance: few
j_gene: TRBJ2-7
v_gene: TRBV25-1
d_gene: TRBD1

CDR3nt: TGTGCCAGCACCGCAGGGGGGTATGGCTACACCTTC
CDR3aa: CASTAGGYGYTF
abundance: .
j_gene: TRBJ1-2
v_gene: TRBV6-5
d_gene: TRBD1

CDR3nt: TGTGCCAGCACGCGACAGGCCAACACTGAAGCTTTCTTT
CDR3aa: CASTRQANTEAFF
abundance: .
j_gene: TRBJ1-1
v_gene: TRBV6-5
d_gene: .

CDR3nt: TGCGCCAGCAGCCAACAACCCGGGACAGCCAATGAAAAACTGTTTTTT
CDR3aa: CASSQQPGTANEKLFF
abundance: .
j_gene: TRBJ1-4
v_gene: TRBV4-3
d_gene: TRBD1

CDR3nt: TGTGCCACCAGCAGATCGAGCGGGGGGAGCACAGATACGCAGTATTTT
CDR3aa: CATSRSSGGSTDTQYF
abundance: .
j_gene: TRBJ2-3
v_gene: TRBV15
d_gene: TRBD2